These 10 T cell receptor beta chains originate from one sample sequenced in a study of blood T cell repertoires in COVID-19. The method was immunoSEQ multiplex PCR; TCRdb's version includes in-frame clones alone and lacks a portion of them. The sample holds 150,000 to 250,000 clones, around 80% seen once. The sequenced sample was peripheral blood. These receptors were collected from a human donor with acute or convalescent COVID-19. The donor label of this sample is uncertain.

A few counts support this clone. In the same sample, other DNA sequences code for this CDR3. The chain links TRBV19 to TRBJ2-6; tentatively, D is TRBD1 (5 bases). Trimming left V 1 base short and J 1 base short, with 8 bases between. In germline, CDR1 is LNHDA, CDR2 SQIVND (reference sequence). There are 16 residues in the CDR3. The CDR3 is CASSIGQGSGANVLTF. For the CDR3, the DNA is TGTGCCAGTAGTATAGGTCAGGGATCTGGGGCCAACGTCCTGACTTTC.

V and J are TRBV10-3 and TRBJ1-4, with 11 bases that match TRBD1. This CDR3 has 16 residues. Per the germline V gene, CDR1 is ENHRY and CDR2 is SYGVKD. V shed 8 bases and J 3 bases; nucleotides not matched to a gene: 8. CDR3 region: CAIRSGQGAANEKLFF. The CDR3 nucleotides are TGTGCCATCCGGAGCGGACAGGGGGCAGCTAATGAAAAACTGTTTTTT.

There are many counts of this clone. This sequence joins TRBV7-9 and TRBJ2-5, with a tentative D call TRBD1 (6 bases). There are 15 residues in the CDR3. Looked up from germline, CDR1 is SEHNR and CDR2 is FQNEAQ (reference sequence). Trimming removed 6 bases from V and 1 base from J, with 15 bases in between. The CDR3 DNA reads as TGTGCCAGCAGTTTCGTTGGGGGCCTCCAAGAGACCCAGTACTTC. Translated, it gives CASSFVGGLQETQYF.

This chain connects TRBV3-1 (or the pseudogene TRBV3-2) to TRBJ1-1, with a tentative D call TRBD1 (5 bases). Germline lookup yields CDR1 LGHDT and CDR2 YNNKEL (reference sequence). The V end was cut by 2 bases, the J end by 2 bases, with 9 bases between. The CDR3 sequence is 14 residues long. The chain's CDR3 is CASSQLGTNTEAFF. The CDR3 DNA reads as TGTGCCAGCAGCCAACTGGGGACTAACACTGAAGCTTTCTTT.

The CDR3 here is CASSPYQPQHF. CDR3 DNA: TGTGCCAGCAGCCCATATCAGCCCCAGCATTTT. J is TRBJ1-5 and V is TRBV7-6; D gene uncertain. The CDR3 covers 11 residues. V was pared by 5 bases and J by 5 bases, with 4 bases between. CDR1 is SGHVS, CDR2 FNYEAQ, per germline.

The chain has TRBV3-1 (or the pseudogene TRBV3-2) and TRBJ1-4; D perhaps matches TRBD1 (6 bases). The CDR3 has 14 residues. Germline CDR1 and CDR2: LGHDT and YNNKEL (reference sequence). Between the trimmed V and J ends, which lost 2 bases and 7 bases, there was a span of 11 bases. Here the CDR3 DNA reads TGTGCCAGCAGCCAACAGGGGACCTTTGAAAAACTGTTTTTT. This gives the protein CASSQQGTFEKLFF.

V and J are TRBV27 and TRBJ2-1, with TRBD2 matching 8 bases. Germline CDR1 and CDR2: MNHEY and SMNVEV (reference sequence). J gave up 0 bases and V 6 bases, and 7 bases lay outside the gene matches. The CDR3 has 16 amino acids. Here the CDR3 reads CASSPGLAGSYNEQFF. Written as DNA, the CDR3 is TGTGCCAGCAGCCCCGGACTAGCAGGCTCCTACAATGAGCAGTTCTTC.

At least ten counts were recorded for this clone. This sequence joins TRBV29-1 and TRBJ1-2, with 8 nucleotides matching TRBD1. This CDR3 is 15 amino acids long. Trimming at V came to 5 bases and at J to 8 bases, leaving 16 bases not matched to a gene. The germline V gene has CDR1 SQVTM and CDR2 ANQGSEA. The CDR3 spells CSVQDRDKGLSGYTF. Here the CDR3 DNA reads TGCAGCGTTCAGGACAGGGACAAGGGCCTGTCAGGCTACACCTTC.

Of note for this clone: Germline is not matched at one junction end, which may reflect a read error. This chain links TRBV23-1 with TRBJ2-4; D may be TRBD1 (5 bases). TRBV23-1 is labeled an ORF, and its function is uncertain. CDR3 size: 10 residues. The CDR3 coding sequence is TGCGCCAGCAGTAATAGGCAGGGTTGCTTC. Its translation is CASSNRQGCF.

This clone was found once. The rearrangement joins TRBV12-3 or TRBV12-4 to TRBJ1-1; D unclear. The CDR3 runs 11 residues. Trimming took off 5 bases at V and 1 base at J, with 2 bases between the two ends. The DNA of the CDR3 is TGTGCCAGCAGTCGGAACACTGAAGCTTTCTTT. Protein product: CASSRNTEAFF.